The 16 T cell receptor beta chains given below trace back to one sample, sequenced in a study of brain T cells in children with intractable seizures. This table comes from immunoSEQ multiplex PCR, and its TCRdb copy is limited to in-frame clones, with some not included. Here the sample spans hundreds of thousands of clones, over 90% being singletons. The time point denotes: blood from clinic visit 5 months post-surgery; TSC patient then seizure free. Material: peripheral blood, obtained 4 to 5 months after surgery. Every receptor here comes from a boy under two years old with tuberous sclerosis and intractable seizures.

The chain joins TRBV6-5 to TRBJ1-4; D might be TRBD1 (6 bases). Between the trimmed V and J ends, which lost 2 bases and 7 bases, there was a span of 11 bases. The CDR3 totals 14 residues. Per germline, CDR1 MNHEY and CDR2 SVGAGI. DNA of the CDR3: TGTGCCAGCAGTTACGGGGTAGGGGGTGAAAAACTGTTTTTT. Residues: CASSYGVGGEKLFF.

The genes are TRBV5-1 and TRBJ1-1, with D possibly matching TRBD1 (6 bases). The germline V gene has CDR1 SGHRS and CDR2 YFSETQ. The V end was cut by 2 bases, the J end by 7 bases, with 12 bases between. This CDR3 spans 13 amino acids. The CDR3: CASSFPGQIEAFF. In DNA, the CDR3 is TGCGCCAGCAGCTTCCCCGGACAGATTGAAGCTTTCTTT.

This clone showed up just once. This rearrangement joins TRBV5-1 to TRBJ2-7; 7 bases are shared with TRBD1. Germline CDR1 is SGHRS and CDR2 is YFSETQ. The CDR3 totals 13 residues. V lost 2 bases and J lost 5; bases outside the gene matches: 4. The DNA of the CDR3 is TGCGCCAGCAGCTTCCGGACAGGTAACGAGCAGTACTTC. This translates into CASSFRTGNEQYF.

This clone was detected ten times or more. The J gene is TRBJ2-7, the V gene TRBV4-1, with D possibly TRBD1 on 5 matching bases. V lost 4 bases and J 2 bases, leaving 15 bases between the germline ends. This CDR3 is 15 amino acids long. In germline, CDR1 is MGHRA, CDR2 YSYEKL. The CDR3 here is CASSPTDTFPYEQYF. CDR3 bases: TGCGCCAGCAGCCCAACGGACACTTTTCCCTACGAGCAGTACTTC.

This clone was counted a few times. The rearrangement uses TRBV14 and TRBJ1-2; 7 bases are shared with TRBD1. CDR3 length: 15 amino acids. Germline CDR1 is SGHDN and CDR2 is FVKESK. The V gene end was trimmed by 2 bases and the J gene end by 6 bases; junction bases not matched to a gene: 9. DNA for the CDR3: TGTGCCAGCAGCCAACTGCGGACAGGCCGAGATGGCTACACCTTC. It yields the protein CASSQLRTGRDGYTF.

The chain has TRBV6-5 and TRBJ2-1; no clear D gene. This CDR3 is 12 amino acids long. V was pared by 4 bases and J by 6 bases, with 7 bases between. CDR1 and CDR2 from the germline V gene are MNHEY and SVGAGI. CDR3 in DNA: TGTGCCAGCAGTTCTCAGATCAATGAGCAGTTCTTC. As protein: CASSSQINEQFF.

In its sample, this clone was seen a few times. The chain couples TRBV6-6 to TRBJ1-1; weak D call: TRBD1 (5 bases). Germline CDR1 and CDR2: MNHNY and SVGAGI (reference sequence). The ends were cut back, 0 bases at V and 1 base at J, with 6 bases in the middle. This CDR3 has 14 residues. CDR3 residues: CASSYSRENTEAFF. CDR3 in DNA: TGTGCCAGCAGTTACTCCAGGGAGAACACTGAAGCTTTCTTT.

The rearrangement joins TRBV19 to TRBJ2-2; D not certain. Deletions cut 1 base from V and 4 bases from J, with 16 bases between. The germline CDR1 and CDR2 sequences are LNHDA and SQIVND (reference sequence). CDR3 length: 17 residues. CDR3 region: CASSIGLGPGPTGELFF. CDR3 in DNA: TGTGCCAGTAGTATAGGGTTGGGCCCAGGCCCCACCGGGGAGCTGTTTTTT.

The chain uses TRBV27 and TRBJ2-1, with D perhaps TRBD2 (6 bases). With 6 bases removed from V and 2 bases from J, the gap between germline ends came to 11 bases. CDR3 length equals 14 residues. The germline CDR1 and CDR2 sequences are MNHEY and SMNVEV (reference sequence). The CDR3 here is CASSGGLTYNEQFF. CDR3 DNA: TGTGCCAGCAGCGGAGGGCTAACCTACAATGAGCAGTTCTTC.

About this clone: Other DNA sequences within the sample encode an identical CDR3. The rearrangement links TRBV13 to TRBJ1-3; TRBD1 might be the D (6 bases). The ends were cut back, 8 bases at V and 2 bases at J, with 16 bases in the middle. The germline V gene has CDR1 PRHDT and CDR2 FYEKMQ (reference sequence). The CDR3 spans 15 residues. This CDR3 is CASFKGEGAGNTIYF. As DNA, the CDR3 is TGTGCCAGCTTCAAAGGGGAGGGGGCTGGAAACACCATATATTTT.

J is TRBJ2-3 and V is TRBV5-4; 8 positions match TRBD2. J lost 3 bases, V lost 4 bases, and 13 bases had no gene match. CDR3 length equals 17 residues. Germline CDR1 reads SGHNT; CDR2 reads YYREEE (reference sequence). This chain's CDR3 is CASSRPSSTGGTDTQYF. In nucleotides, the CDR3 is TGTGCCAGCAGCCGACCCTCTTCTACGGGAGGGACAGATACGCAGTATTTT.

V usage is TRBV6-1 and J usage is TRBJ2-7; D is perhaps TRBD1 or TRBD2 (5 bases each). The CDR3 consists of 16 residues. The V and J ends lost 2 bases and 4 bases respectively, with 18 bases between them. CDR1 MNHNS and CDR2 SASEGT come from the germline V gene. CDR3 sequence: CASSERERWGGYEQYF. The CDR3 DNA is TGTGCCAGCAGTGAAAGGGAAAGATGGGGCGGGTACGAGCAGTACTTC.

The chain recombines TRBV5-6 with TRBJ2-1, with a weak D call TRBD2 (5 bases). The CDR3 is 16 residues long. Germline lookup yields CDR1 SGHDT and CDR2 YYEEEE. Trimming removed 0 bases at V and 1 base at J, with 11 bases between. CDR3 in DNA: TGTGCCAGCAGCTTGGATGGTACTAGTTCCTACAATGAGCAGTTCTTC. This sequence encodes CASSLDGTSSYNEQFF.

This clone was found a few times. The J gene is TRBJ1-1, the V gene TRBV2, with TRBD1 as a possible D gene (6 bases). The ends were cut back, 6 bases at V and 0 bases at J, with 14 bases in the middle. Germline assignment: CDR1 SNHLY and CDR2 FYNNEI. This CDR3 contains 15 residues. The CDR3 region has the DNA TGTGCCAGCAGGCACGGACAGAGGATGAACACTGAAGCTTTCTTT. Encoded protein: CASRHGQRMNTEAFF.

The chain combines TRBV27 with TRBJ2-1, with a possible D match to TRBD1 (6 bases). The CDR3 is 15 amino acids. Trimming took 10 bases from V and 5 from J, leaving 21 bases between them. CDR1 is MNHEY and CDR2 is SMNVEV in the germline V gene (reference sequence). The CDR3 DNA follows: TGTGCCACCCAACTCAACCGGGACACCAACAATGAGCAGTTCTTC. Translated: CATQLNRDTNNEQFF.

The rearrangement joins TRBV19 to TRBJ1-2; TRBD1 is a possible D gene (5 bases). The CDR3 consists of 14 residues. Germline V gives CDR1 LNHDA, CDR2 SQIVND (reference sequence). Trimming removed 6 bases at V and 5 bases at J, with 16 bases between. CDR3 nucleotides: TGTGCCAGTAGCCCTCCAGGGCTAGGGTATGGCTACACCTTC. Translated, it gives CASSPPGLGYGYTF.